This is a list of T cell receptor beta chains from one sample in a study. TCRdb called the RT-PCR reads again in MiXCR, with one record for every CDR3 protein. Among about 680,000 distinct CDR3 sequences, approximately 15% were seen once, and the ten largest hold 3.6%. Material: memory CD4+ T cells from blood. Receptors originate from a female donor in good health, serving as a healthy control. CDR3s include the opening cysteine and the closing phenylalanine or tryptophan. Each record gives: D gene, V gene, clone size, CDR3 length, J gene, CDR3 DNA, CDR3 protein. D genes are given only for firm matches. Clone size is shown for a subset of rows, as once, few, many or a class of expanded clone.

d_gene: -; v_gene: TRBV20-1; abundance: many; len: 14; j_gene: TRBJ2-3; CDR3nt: TGCAGTGCTAGAGATCAAACCTACACAGATACGCAGTATTTT; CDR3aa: CSARDQTYTDTQYF
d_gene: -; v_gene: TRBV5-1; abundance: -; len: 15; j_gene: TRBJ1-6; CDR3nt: TGCGCCAGCAGTCAGGGTGACTCCTATAATTCACCCCTCCACTTT; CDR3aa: CASSQGDSYNSPLHF
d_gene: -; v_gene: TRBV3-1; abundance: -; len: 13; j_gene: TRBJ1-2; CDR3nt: TGTGCCAGCAGCCAAGATTCTTCACGCGGCTACACCTTC; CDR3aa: CASSQDSSRGYTF
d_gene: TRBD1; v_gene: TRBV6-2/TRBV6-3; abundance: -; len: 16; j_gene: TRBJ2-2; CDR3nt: TGTGCCAGCAGCCAGGCGACAGGGTTGGGCACCGGGGAGCTGTTTTTT; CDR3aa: CASSQATGLGTGELFF
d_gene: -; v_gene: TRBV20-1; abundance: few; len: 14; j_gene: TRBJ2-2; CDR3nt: TGCAGTGCTCCGGACCGCCGTTCTACCGGGGAGCTGTTTTTT; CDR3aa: CSAPDRRSTGELFF
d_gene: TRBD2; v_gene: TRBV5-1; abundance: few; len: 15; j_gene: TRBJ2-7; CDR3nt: TGCGCCAGCAGCTCTAGCGGGAGCCTTTCCTACGAGCAGTACTTC; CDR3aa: CASSSSGSLSYEQYF
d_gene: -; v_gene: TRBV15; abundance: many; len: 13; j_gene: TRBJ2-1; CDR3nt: TGTGCCACCGCGACACGGGCCTACAATGAGCAGTTCTTC; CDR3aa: CATATRAYNEQFF
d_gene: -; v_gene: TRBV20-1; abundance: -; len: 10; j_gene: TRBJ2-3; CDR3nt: TGCAGTTCGCCGGGGGATACGCAGTATTTT; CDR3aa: CSSPGDTQYF
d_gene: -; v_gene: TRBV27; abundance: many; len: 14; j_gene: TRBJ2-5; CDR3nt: TGTGCCAGCAGTTTATCGGGTCAGTGGGAGACCCAGTACTTC; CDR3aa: CASSLSGQWETQYF
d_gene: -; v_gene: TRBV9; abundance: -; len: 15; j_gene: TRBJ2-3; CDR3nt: TGTGCCAGCAGCGTAGTTGGCGGGGTCACAGATACGCAGTATTTT; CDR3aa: CASSVVGGVTDTQYF
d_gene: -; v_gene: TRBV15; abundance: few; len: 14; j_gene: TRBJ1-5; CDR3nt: TGTGCCACCAGCAGAGATCTGGGTGGTCAGCCCCAGCATTTT; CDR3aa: CATSRDLGGQPQHF
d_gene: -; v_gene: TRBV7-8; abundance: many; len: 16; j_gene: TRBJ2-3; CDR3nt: TGTGCCAGCAGCTTAGTTTCTTCCATAAGCACAGATACGCAGTATTTT; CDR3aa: CASSLVSSISTDTQYF
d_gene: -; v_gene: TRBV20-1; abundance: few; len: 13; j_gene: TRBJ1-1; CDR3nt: TGCAGTGCTAGAGTTCCAGACTCCACTGAAGCTTTCTTT; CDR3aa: CSARVPDSTEAFF